These T cell receptor beta chains were read from a single sample in a study of blood T cells in healthy people across ages. TCRdb reanalysed the 5' RACE reads using MiXCR and keeps one entry per CDR3 protein. Here the sample spans a few hundred thousand distinct CDR3 sequences, about 25% being singletons. Sequenced input: blood. The receptors originated from a woman in her seventies in good health. CDR3s include the opening cysteine and the closing phenylalanine or tryptophan.

TRBV20-1	TRBJ2-5	CSAPDITGPGGETQYF
TRBV12-5	TRBJ2-6	CASGPGHSGANVLTF
TRBV2	TRBJ1-1	CASRVDRRATEAFF
TRBV3-1	TRBJ2-7	CASSQDRSYRDYEQYF
TRBV12-3/TRBV12-4	TRBJ1-2	CASSPFQGVGYTF
TRBV12-3/TRBV12-4	TRBJ2-3	CASRVGADTQYF
TRBV7-2	TRBJ1-1	CASSPRTSGTTEAFF
TRBV4-3	TRBJ1-6	CASSQELAGGNSPLHF
TRBV20-1	TRBJ1-2	CSARDNPDGYTF
TRBV20-1	TRBJ2-1	CSALQTGAFYNEQFF
TRBV7-3	TRBJ2-5	CASSPGHGQETQYF
TRBV5-6	TRBJ2-6	CASSVQHSGANVLTF
TRBV7-2	.	CASSLADVLGYNEQFF
TRBV3-1	TRBJ2-5	CASRVGQGKETQYF
TRBV7-2	TRBJ1-2	CASSSSRDGGYTF
TRBV6-5	TRBJ1-2	CVSSYYGQGSNNGYTF
TRBV20-1	TRBJ2-7	CSVGTGNEQYF
TRBV20-1	TRBJ1-5	CSAQRGQPSNQPQHF
TRBV11-3	TRBJ1-1	CASSLLGQGYTEAFF
TRBV20-1	TRBJ1-6	CSAKRQDYNSPLHF
TRBV5-1	TRBJ1-4	CASSSSGTGGEKLFF
TRBV7-8	.	CASRPPGTSALEQFF
TRBV5-1	.	CASSLQGPTNEQYF
TRBV7-2	TRBJ2-3	CASSLKVRGTDTQYF